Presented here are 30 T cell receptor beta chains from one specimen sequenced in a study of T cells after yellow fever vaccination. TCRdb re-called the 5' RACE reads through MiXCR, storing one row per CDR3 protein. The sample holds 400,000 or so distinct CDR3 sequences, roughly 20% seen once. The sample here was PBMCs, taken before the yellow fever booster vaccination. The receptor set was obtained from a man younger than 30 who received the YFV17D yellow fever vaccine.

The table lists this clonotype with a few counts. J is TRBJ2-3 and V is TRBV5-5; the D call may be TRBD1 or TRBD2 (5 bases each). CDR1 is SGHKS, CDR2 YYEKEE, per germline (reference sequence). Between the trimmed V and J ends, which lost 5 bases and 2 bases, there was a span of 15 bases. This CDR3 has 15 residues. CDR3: CASSFEGRDTDTQYF. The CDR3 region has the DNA TGTGCCAGCAGTTTCGAGGGACGGGACACAGATACGCAGTATTTT.

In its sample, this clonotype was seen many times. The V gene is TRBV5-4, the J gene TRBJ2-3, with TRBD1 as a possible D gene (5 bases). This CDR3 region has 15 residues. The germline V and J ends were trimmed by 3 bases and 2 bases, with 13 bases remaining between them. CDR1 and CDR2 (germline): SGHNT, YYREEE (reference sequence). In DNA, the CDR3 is TGTGCCAGCAGCTCGGACAAGGACCACACAGATACGCAGTATTTT. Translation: CASSSDKDHTDTQYF.

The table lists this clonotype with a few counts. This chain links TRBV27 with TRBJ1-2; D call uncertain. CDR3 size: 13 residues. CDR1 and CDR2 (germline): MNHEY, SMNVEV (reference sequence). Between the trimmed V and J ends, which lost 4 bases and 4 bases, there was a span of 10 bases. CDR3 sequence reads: CASSSEGTYGYTF. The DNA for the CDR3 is TGTGCCAGCAGTTCAGAGGGAACCTATGGCTACACCTTC.

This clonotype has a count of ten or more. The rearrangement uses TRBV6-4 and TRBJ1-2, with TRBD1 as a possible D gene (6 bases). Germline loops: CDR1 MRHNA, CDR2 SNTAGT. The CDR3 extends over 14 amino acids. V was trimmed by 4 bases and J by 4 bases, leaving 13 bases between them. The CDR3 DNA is TGTGCCAGCAGTGCCGAACAGGGAGGCTATGGCTACACCTTC. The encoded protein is CASSAEQGGYGYTF.

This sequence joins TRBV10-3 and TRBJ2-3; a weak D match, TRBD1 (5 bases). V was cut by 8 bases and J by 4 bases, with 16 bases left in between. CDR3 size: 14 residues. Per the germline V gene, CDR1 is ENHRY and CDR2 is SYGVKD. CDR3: CAIRGQLGPDTQYF. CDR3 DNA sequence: TGTGCCATCCGTGGACAACTGGGGCCAGATACGCAGTATTTT.

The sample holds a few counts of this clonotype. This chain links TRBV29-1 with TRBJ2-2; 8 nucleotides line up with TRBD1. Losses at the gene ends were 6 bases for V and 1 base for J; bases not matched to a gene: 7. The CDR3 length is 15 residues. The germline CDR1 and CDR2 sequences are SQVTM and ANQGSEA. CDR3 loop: CSVDGQGVNTGELFF. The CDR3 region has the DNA TGCAGCGTGGACGGACAGGGAGTGAACACCGGGGAGCTGTTTTTT.

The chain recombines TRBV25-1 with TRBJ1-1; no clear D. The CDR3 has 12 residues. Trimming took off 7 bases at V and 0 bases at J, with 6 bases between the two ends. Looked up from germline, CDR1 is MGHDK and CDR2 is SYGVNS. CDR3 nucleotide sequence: TGTGCCAGCATGGGGATGAACACTGAAGCTTTCTTT. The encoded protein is CASMGMNTEAFF.

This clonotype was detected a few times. CDR3 nucleotide sequence: TGCAGTGCTTTTCGGGGCCCGGGCGGCTACACCTTC. The encoded protein is CSAFRGPGGYTF. The chain combines TRBV20-1 with TRBJ1-2; D perhaps matches TRBD1 (5 bases). The length of the CDR3 is 12 residues. Germline V CDR1 and CDR2: DFQATT, SNEGSKA (reference sequence). V lost 5 bases to trimming and J lost 8 bases, with 15 bases between them.

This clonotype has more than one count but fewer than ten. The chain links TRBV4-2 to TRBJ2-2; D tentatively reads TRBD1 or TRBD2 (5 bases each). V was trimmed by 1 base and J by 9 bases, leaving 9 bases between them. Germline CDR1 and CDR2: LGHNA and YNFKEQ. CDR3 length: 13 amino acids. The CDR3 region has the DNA TGTGCCAGCAGCCAAGTTAGGGACCGGGAGCTGTTTTTT. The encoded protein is CASSQVRDRELFF.

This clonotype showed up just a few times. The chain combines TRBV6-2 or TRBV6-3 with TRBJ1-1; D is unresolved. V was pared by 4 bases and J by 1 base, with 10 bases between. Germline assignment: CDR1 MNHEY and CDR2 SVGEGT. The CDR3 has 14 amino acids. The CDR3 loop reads CASSWYIKNTEAFF. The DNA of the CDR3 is TGTGCCAGCAGTTGGTACATCAAGAACACTGAAGCTTTCTTT.

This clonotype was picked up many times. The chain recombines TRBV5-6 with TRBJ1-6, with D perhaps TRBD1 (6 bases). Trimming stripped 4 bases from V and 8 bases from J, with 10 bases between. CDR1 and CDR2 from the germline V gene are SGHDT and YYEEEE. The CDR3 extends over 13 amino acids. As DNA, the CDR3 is TGTGCCAGCAGCCTTAACAGGGATTCACCCCTCCACTTT. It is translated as CASSLNRDSPLHF. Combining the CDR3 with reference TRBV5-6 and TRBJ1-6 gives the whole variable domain DAGVTQSPTHLIKTRGQQVTLRCSPKSGHDTVSWYQQALGQGPQFIFQYYEEEERQRGNFPDRFSGHQFPNYSSELNVNALLLGDSALYLCASSLNRDSPLHFGNGTRLTVT.

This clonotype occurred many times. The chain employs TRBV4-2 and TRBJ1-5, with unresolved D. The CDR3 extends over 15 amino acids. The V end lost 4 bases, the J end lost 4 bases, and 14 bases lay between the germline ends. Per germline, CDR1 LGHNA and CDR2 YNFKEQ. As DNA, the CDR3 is TGTGCCAGCAGCCGGATAGACGGCCCAAATCAGCCCCAGCATTTT. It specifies CASSRIDGPNQPQHF.

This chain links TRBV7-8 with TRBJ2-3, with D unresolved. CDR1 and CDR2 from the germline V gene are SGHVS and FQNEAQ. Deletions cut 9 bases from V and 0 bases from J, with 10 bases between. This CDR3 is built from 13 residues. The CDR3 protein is CASNQGSTDTQYF. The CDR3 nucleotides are TGTGCCAGTAATCAAGGGAGCACAGATACGCAGTATTTT.

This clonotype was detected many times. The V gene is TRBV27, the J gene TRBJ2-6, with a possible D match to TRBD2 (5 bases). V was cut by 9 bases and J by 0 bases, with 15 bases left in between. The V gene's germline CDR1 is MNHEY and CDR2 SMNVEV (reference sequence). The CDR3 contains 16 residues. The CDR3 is CARVPGESSGANVLTF. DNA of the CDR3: TGTGCCAGGGTTCCCGGGGAAAGCTCTGGGGCCAACGTCCTGACTTTC.

Written as DNA, the CDR3 is TGCGCCAGCAGCTCGGCAGGACAGACACTTTCCAAAAACATTCAGTACTTC. The encoded protein is CASSSAGQTLSKNIQYF. This chain uses TRBV5-1 with TRBJ2-4; TRBD1 is a possible D gene (6 bases). The CDR3 loop spans 17 amino acids. Germline V gene data show CDR1 as SGHRS and CDR2 as YFSETQ. The V and J ends lost 3 bases and 2 bases respectively, with 18 bases between them.

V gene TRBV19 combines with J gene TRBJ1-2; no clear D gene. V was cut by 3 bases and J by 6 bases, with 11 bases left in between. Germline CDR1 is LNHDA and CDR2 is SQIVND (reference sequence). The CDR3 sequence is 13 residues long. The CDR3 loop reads CASSILASDGYTF. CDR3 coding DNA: TGTGCCAGTAGTATCCTGGCATCAGATGGCTACACCTTC.

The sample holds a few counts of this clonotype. The CDR3 is CASTKVSEATIYF. In DNA, the CDR3 is TGTGCCAGCACCAAGGTTTCAGAGGCCACCATATATTTT. The chain links TRBV7-2 to TRBJ1-3; D is ambiguous. Deletions cut 7 bases from V and 9 bases from J, with 16 bases between. The CDR3 loop spans 13 amino acids. Looked up from germline, CDR1 is SGHTA and CDR2 is FQGNSA. Complete variable domain (other parts from reference TRBV7-2 and TRBJ1-3): GAGVSQSPSNKVTEKGKDVELRCDPISGHTALYWYRQSLGQGLEFLIYFQGNSAPDKSGLPSDRFSAERTGGSVSTLTIQRTQQEDSAVYLCASTKVSEATIYFGEGSWLTVV.

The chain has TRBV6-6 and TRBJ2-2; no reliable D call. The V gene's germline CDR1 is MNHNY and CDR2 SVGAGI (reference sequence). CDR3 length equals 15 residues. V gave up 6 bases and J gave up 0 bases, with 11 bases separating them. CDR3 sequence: CASSLPNANTGELFF. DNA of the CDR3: TGTGCCAGCAGCCTGCCGAACGCGAACACCGGGGAGCTGTTTTTT.

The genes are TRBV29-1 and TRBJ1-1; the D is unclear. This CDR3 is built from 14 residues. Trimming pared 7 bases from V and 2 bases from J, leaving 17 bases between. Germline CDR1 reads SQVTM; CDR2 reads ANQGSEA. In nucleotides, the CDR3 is TGCAGCGCGACCGCGGTTATTGCCAACACTGAAGCTTTCTTT. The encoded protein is CSATAVIANTEAFF.

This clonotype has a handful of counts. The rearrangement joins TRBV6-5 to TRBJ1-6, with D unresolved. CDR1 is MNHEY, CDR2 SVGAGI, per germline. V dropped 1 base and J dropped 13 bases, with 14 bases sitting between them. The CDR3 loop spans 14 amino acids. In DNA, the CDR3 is TGTGCCAGCAGTTACTTTCATTGGGTTCAGCCCCTCCACTTT. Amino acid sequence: CASSYFHWVQPLHF.

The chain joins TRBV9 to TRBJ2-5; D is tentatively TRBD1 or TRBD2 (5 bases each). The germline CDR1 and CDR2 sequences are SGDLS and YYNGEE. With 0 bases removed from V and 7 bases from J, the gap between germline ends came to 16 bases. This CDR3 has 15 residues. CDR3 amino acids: CASSVEINLRGTQYF. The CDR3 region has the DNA TGTGCCAGCAGCGTAGAAATCAACCTGAGGGGGACCCAGTACTTC.

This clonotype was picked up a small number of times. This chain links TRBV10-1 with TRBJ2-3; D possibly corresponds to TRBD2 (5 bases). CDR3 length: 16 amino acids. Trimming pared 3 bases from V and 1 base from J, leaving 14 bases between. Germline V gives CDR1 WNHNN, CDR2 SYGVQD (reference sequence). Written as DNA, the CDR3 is TGCGCCAGCAGTGACCCGAGGGCAGGAGGCACAGATACGCAGTATTTT. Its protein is CASSDPRAGGTDTQYF.

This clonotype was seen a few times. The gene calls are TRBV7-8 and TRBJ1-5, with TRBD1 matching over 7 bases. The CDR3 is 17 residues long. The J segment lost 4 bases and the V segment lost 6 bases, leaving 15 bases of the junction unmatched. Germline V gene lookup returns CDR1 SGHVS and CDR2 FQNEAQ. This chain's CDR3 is CASRPTPRTGLNQPQHF. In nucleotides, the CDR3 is TGTGCCAGCAGACCCACTCCCAGGACAGGTCTAAATCAGCCCCAGCATTTT. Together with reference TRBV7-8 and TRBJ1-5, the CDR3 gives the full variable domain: GAGVSQSPRYKVAKRGQDVALRCDPISGHVSLFWYQQALGQGPEFLTYFQNEAQLDKSGLPSDRFFAERPEGSVSTLKIQRTQQEDSAVYLCASRPTPRTGLNQPQHFGDGTRLSIL.

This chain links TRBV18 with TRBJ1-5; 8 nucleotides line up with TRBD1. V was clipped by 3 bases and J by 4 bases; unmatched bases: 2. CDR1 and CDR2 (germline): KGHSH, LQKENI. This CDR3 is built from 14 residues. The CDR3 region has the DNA TGTGCCAGCTCACCGCAGGGGGCGAATCAGCCCCAGCATTTT. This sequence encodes CASSPQGANQPQHF.

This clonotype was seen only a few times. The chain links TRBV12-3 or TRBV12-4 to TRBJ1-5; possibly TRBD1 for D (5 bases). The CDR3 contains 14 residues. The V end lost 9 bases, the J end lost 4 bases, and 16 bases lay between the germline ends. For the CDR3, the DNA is TGTGCCAGTCAGAAGGGGTTTGGAAATCAGCCCCAGCATTTT. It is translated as CASQKGFGNQPQHF.

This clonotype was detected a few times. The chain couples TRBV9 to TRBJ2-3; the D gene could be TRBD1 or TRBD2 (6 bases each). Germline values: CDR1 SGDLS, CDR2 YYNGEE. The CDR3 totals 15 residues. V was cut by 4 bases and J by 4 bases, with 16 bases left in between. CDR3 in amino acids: CASSIRVGGADTQYF. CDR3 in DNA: TGTGCCAGCAGCATTCGGGTGGGGGGCGCAGATACGCAGTATTTT.

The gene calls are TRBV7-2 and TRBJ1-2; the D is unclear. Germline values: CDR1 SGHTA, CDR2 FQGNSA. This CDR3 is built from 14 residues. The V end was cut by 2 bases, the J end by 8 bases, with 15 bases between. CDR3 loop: CASSLKFLGQGYTF. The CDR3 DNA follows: TGTGCCAGCAGCTTAAAATTTTTGGGCCAGGGCTACACCTTC.

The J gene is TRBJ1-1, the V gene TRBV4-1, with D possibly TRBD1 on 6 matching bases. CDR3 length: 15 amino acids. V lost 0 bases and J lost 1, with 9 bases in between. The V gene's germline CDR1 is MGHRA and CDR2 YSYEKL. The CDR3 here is CASSQDWGQNTEAFF. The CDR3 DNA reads TGCGCCAGCAGCCAAGATTGGGGGCAGAACACTGAAGCTTTCTTT.

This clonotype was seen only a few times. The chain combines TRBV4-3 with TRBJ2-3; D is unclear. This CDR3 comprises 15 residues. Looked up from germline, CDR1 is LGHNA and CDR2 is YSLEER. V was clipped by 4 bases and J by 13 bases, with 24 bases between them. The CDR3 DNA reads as TGCGCCAGCAGCCCTGAGGTCCAGGCTATTACCCTAAAGTATTTT. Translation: CASSPEVQAITLKYF.

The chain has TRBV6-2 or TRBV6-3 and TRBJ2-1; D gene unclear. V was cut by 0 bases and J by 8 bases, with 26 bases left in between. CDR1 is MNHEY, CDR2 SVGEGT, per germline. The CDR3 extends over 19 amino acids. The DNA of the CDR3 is TGTGCCAGCAGTTACTCGATATATCTGGCGGAGAAATTGGTCTATGAGCAGTTCTTC. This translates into CASSYSIYLAEKLVYEQFF.